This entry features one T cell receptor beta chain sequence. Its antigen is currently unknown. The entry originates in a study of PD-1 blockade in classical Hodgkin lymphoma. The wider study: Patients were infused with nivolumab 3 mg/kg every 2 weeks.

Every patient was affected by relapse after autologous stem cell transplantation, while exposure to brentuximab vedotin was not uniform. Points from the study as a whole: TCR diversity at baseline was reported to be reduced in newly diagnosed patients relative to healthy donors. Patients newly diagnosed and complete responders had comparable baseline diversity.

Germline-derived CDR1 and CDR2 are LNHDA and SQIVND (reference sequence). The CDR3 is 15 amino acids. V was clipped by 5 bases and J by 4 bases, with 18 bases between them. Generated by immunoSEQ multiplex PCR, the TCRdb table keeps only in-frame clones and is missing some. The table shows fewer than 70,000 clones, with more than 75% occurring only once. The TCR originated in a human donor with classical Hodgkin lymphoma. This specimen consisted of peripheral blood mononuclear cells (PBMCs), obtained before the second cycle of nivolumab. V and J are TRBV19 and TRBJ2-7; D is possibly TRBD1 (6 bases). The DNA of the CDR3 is TGTGCCAGTAGTCCAGACGGGACACCACTTTACGAGCAGTACTTC. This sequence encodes CASSPDGTPLYEQYF.